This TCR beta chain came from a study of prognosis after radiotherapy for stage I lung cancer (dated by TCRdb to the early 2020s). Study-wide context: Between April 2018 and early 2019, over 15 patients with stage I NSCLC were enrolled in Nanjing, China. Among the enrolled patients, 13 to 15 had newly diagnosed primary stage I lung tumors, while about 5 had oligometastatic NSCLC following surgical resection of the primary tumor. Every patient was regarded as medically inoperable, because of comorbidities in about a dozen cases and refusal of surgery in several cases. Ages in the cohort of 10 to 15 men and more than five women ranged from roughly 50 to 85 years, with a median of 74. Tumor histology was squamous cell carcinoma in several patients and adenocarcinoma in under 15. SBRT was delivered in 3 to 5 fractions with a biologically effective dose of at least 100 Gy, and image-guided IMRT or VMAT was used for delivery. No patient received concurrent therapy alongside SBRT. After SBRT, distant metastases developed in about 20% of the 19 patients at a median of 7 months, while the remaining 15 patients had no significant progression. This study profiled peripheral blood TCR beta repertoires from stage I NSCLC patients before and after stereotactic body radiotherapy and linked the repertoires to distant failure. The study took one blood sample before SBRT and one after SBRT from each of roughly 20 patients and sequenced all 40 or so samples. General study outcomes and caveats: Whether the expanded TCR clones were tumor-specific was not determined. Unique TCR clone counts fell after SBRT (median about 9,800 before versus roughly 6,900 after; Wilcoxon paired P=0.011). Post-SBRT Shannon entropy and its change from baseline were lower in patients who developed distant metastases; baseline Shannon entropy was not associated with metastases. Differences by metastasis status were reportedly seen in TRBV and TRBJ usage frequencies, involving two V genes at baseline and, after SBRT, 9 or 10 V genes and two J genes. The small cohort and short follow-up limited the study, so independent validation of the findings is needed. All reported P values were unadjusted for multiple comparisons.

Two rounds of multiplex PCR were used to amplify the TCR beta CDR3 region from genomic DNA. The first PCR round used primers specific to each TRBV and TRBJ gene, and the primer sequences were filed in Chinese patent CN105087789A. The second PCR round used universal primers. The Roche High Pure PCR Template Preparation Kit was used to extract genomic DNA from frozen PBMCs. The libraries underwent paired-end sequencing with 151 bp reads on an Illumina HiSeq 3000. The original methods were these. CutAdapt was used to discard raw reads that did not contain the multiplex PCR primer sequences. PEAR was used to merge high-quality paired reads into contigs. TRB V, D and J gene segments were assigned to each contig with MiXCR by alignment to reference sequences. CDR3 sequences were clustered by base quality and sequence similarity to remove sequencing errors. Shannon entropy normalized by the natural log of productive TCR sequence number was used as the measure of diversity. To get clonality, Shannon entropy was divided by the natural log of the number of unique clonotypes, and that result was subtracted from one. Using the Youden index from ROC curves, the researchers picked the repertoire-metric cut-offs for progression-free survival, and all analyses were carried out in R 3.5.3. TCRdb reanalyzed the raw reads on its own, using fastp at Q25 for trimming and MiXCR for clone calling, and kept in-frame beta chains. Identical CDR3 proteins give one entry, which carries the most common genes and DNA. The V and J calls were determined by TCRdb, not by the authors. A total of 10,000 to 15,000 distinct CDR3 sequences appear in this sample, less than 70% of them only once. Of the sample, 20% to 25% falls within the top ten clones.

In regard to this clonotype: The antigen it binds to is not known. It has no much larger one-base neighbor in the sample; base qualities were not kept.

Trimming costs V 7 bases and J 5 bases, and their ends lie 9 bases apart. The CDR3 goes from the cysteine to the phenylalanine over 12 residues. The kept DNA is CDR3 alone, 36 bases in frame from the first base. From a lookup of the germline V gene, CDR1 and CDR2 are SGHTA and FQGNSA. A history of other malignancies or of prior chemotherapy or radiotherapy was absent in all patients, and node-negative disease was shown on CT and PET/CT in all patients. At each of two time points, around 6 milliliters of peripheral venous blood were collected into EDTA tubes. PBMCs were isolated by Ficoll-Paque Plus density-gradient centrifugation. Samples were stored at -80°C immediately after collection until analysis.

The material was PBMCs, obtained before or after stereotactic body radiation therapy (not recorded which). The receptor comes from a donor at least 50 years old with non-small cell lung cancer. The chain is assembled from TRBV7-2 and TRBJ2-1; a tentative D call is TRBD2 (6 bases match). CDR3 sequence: CASNVADNEQFF. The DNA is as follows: TGTGCCAGCAACGTAGCGGACAATGAGCAGTTCTTC.